This T cell receptor (beta chain) was identified during a study of blood T cell repertoires in COVID-19. At the level of the study: Material from acute and convalescent COVID-19 was sourced from the United States, Italy and Spain. Nucleic acid was either cDNA or gDNA, and it came from T cells, B-cell-depleted T cells, or PBMCs.

Germline CDR1 is SQVTM and CDR2 is ANQGSEA. The CDR3 contains 14 residues. V was trimmed by 6 bases and J by 0 bases, leaving 14 bases between them. Authors' methods: Estimation of nucleated cell counts relied on the amplification of reference gene primers. The data were produced by immunoSEQ multiplex PCR, yet TCRdb's version contains in-frame clones alone and is incomplete. The D gene and trimming were derived from the DNA, and the V and J assignments and clone size from that table. Among 95,000 to 110,000 clones, roughly 90% were seen once, and the ten largest hold 17%. The chain joins TRBV29-1 to TRBJ1-2; D not certain. Sequences were obtained from peripheral blood. The TCR originated in a woman of 80 years or more in a cohort sampled during active COVID-19. As DNA, the CDR3 is TGCAGCGTCCCCACCGGGTACACTAACTATGGCTACACCTTC. As protein: CSVPTGYTNYGYTF.